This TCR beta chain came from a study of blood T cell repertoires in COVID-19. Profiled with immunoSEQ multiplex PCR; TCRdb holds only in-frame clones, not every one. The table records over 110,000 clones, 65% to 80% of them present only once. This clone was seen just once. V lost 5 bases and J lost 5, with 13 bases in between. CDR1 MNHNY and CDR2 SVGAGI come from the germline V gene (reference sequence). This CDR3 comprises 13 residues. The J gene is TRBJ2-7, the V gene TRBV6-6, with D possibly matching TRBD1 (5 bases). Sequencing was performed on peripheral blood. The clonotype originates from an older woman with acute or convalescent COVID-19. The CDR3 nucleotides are TGTGCCAGCAGTCCCAGGGTTTCGAACGAGCAGTACTTC. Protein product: CASSPRVSNEQYF.